The present TCR beta chain was sequenced within a study of blood T cell repertoires in COVID-19. For the study at large: Acute-phase and convalescent COVID-19 samples originated in the United States, Italy and Spain. T cells, B-cell-depleted T cells, or PBMCs supplied cDNA or gDNA.

In the source study's methods: The assay estimated nucleated cells by amplifying reference gene primers. Sequencing was performed with immunoSEQ multiplex PCR; in TCRdb, only in-frame clones are kept and a portion is missing. V and J calls plus clone size are reproduced from that table; the DNA served to infer D and trimming. Counted here are around 180,000 clones, under 85% occurring once; the ten biggest clones make up under 8.5%. Trimming at V came to 3 bases and at J to 4 bases, leaving 8 bases not matched to a gene. Germline lookup yields CDR1 SGHDT and CDR2 YYEEEE. This CDR3 contains 15 residues.

The TCR comes from a human donor in a cohort sampled during active COVID-19. V is TRBV5-6 and J is TRBJ2-3; 7 bases match TRBD2. Specimen: peripheral blood. The CDR3 here is CASSYGRGIADTQYF. The CDR3, as DNA: TGTGCCAGCAGCTACGGGCGGGGGATCGCAGATACGCAGTATTTT. The entire variable domain, with the rest obtained from reference TRBV5-6 and TRBJ2-3, is as follows: DAGVTQSPTHLIKTRGQQVTLRCSPKSGHDTVSWYQQALGQGPQFIFQYYEEEERQRGNFPDRFSGHQFPNYSSELNVNALLLGDSALYLCASSYGRGIADTQYFGPGTRLTVL.